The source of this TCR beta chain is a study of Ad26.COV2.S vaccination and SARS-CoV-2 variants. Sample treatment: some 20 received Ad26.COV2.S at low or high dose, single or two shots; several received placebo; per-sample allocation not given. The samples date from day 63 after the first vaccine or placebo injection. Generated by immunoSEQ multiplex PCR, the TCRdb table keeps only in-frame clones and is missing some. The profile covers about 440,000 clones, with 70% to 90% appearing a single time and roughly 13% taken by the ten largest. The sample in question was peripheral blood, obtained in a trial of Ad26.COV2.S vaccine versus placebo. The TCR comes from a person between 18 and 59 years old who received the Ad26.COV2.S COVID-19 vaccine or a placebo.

The CDR3 DNA is TGTGCCAGCAGCCAAGACGCGGACAGAAATCAGCCCCAGCATTTT. Translation gives CASSQDADRNQPQHF. The chain is built from TRBV3-1 (or the pseudogene TRBV3-2) and TRBJ1-5; tentatively, D is TRBD1 (6 bases). Between the trimmed V and J ends, which lost 0 bases and 4 bases, there was a span of 10 bases. CDR3 size: 15 residues. The germline CDR1 and CDR2 sequences are LGHDT and YNNKEL (reference sequence).